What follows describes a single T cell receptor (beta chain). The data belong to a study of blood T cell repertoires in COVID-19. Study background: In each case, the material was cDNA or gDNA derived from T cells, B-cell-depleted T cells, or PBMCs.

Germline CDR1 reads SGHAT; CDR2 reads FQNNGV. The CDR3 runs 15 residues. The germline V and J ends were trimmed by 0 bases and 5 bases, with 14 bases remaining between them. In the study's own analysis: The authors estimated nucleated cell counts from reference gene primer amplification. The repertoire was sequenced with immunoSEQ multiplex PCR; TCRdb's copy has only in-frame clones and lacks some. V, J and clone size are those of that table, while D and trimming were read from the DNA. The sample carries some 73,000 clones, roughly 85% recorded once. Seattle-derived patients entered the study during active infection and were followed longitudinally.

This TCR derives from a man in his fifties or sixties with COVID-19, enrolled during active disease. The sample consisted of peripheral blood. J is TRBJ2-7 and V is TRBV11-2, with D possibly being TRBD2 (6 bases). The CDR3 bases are TGTGCCAGCAGCTTAGATCTCCGACTAGACGACGAGCAGTACTTC. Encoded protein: CASSLDLRLDDEQYF.